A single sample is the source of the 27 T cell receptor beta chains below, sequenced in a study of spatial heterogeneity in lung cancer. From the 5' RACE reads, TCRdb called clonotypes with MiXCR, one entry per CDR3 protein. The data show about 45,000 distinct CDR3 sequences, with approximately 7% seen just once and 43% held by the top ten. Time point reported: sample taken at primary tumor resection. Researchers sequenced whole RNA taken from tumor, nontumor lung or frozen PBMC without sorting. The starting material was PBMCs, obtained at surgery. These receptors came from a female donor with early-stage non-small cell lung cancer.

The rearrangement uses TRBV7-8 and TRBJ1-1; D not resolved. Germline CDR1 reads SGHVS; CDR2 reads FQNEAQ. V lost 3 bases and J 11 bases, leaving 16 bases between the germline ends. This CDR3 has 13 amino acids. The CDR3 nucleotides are TGTGCCAGCAGCTTCGGCGCGGCGGCGAGGGCTTTCTTT. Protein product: CASSFGAAARAFF.

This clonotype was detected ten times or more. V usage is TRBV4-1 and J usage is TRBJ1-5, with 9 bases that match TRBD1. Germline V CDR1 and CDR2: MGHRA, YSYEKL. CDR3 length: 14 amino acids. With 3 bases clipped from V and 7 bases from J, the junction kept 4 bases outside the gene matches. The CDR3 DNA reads TGCGCCAGCAGCCACACAGGGGGCGAGCAGCCCCAGCATTTT. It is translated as CASSHTGGEQPQHF.

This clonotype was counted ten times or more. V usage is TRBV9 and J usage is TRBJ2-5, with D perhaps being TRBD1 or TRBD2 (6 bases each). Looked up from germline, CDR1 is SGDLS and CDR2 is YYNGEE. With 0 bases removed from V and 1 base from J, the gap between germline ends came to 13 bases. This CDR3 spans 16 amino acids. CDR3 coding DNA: TGTGCCAGCAGCGTAGAAGAGGGGGGTCCCCAAGAGACCCAGTACTTC. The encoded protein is CASSVEEGGPQETQYF.

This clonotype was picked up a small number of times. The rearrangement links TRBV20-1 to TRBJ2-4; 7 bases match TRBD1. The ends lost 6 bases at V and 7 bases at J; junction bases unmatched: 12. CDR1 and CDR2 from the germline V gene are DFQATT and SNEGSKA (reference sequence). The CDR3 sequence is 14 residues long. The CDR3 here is CSARRQGSGNIQYF. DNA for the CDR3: TGCAGTGCCAGAAGACAGGGATCGGGCAACATTCAGTACTTC.

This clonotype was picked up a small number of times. DNA of the CDR3: TGTGCCAGCAGCGTAGTGTTCAGGTTTACTAACTATGGCTACACCTTC. It translates to CASSVVFRFTNYGYTF. The genes are TRBV9 and TRBJ1-2; D gene unclear. The CDR3 contains 16 residues. Deletions cut 0 bases from V and 0 bases from J, with 12 bases between. The V gene's germline CDR1 is SGDLS and CDR2 YYNGEE.

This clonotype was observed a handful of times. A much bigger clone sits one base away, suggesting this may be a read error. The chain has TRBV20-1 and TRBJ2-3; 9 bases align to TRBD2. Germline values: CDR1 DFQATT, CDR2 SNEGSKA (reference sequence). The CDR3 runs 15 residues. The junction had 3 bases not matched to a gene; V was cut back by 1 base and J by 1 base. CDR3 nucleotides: TGCAGTGCTAGAGTAAGGACTAGCGGCACAGATACGCAGTATTTT. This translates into CSARVRTSGTDTQYF.

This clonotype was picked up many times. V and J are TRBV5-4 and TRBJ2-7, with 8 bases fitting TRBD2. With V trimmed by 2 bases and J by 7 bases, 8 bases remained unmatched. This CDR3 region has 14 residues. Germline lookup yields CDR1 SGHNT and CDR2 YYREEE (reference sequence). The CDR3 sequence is CASSLAGDLGEQYF. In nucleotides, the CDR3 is TGTGCCAGCAGCTTAGCGGGGGACCTTGGAGAGCAGTACTTC. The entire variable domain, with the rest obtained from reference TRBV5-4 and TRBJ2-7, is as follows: ETGVTQSPTHLIKTRGQQVTLRCSSQSGHNTVSWYQQALGQGPQFIFQYYREEENGRGNFPPRFSGLQFPNYSSELNVNALELDDSALYLCASSLAGDLGEQYFGPGTRLTVT.

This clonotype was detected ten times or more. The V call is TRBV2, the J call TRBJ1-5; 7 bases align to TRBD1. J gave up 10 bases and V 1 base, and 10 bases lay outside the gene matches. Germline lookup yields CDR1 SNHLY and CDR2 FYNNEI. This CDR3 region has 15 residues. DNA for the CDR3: TGTGCCAGCAGTGAAGAAGACAGGGCCCGGAGTCCCCAGCATTTT. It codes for CASSEEDRARSPQHF.

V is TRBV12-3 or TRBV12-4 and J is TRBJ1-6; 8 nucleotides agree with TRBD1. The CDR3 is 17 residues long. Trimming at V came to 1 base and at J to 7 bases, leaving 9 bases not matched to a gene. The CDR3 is CASSLGPGQGGNSPLHF. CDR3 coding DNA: TGTGCCAGCAGTTTAGGGCCAGGACAGGGAGGCAATTCACCCCTCCACTTT.

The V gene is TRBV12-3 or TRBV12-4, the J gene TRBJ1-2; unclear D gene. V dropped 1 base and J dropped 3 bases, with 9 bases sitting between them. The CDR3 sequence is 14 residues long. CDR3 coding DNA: TGTGCCAGCAGTTTAGATCCGGGGTACTATGGCTACACCTTC. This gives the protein CASSLDPGYYGYTF.

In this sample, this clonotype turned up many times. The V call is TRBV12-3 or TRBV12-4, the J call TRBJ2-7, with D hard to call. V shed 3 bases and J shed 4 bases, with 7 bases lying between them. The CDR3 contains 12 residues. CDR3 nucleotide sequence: TGTGCCAGCAGTTTCTCCTTATACGAGCAGTACTTC. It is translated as CASSFSLYEQYF.

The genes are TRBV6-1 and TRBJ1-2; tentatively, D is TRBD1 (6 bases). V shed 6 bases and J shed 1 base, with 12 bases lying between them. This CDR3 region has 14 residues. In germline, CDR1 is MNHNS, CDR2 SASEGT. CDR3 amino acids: CASSEQGHNYGYTF. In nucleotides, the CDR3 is TGTGCCAGCAGCGAACAGGGTCATAACTATGGCTACACCTTC.

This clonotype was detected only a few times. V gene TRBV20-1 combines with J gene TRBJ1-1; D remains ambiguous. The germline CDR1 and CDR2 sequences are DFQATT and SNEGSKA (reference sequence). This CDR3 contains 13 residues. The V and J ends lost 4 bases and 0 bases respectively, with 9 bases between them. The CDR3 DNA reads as TGCAGTGCTAAAGTCTCTATGAACACTGAAGCTTTCTTT. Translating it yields CSAKVSMNTEAFF.

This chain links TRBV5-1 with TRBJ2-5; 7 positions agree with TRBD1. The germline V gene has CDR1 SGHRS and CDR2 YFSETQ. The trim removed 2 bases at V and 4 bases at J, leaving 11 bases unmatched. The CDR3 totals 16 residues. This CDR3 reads CASSFLSGGVGETQYF. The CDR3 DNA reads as TGCGCCAGCAGCTTTTTGTCAGGGGGTGTTGGAGAGACCCAGTACTTC. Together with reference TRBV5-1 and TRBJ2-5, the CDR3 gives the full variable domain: KAGVTQTPRYLIKTRGQQVTLSCSPISGHRSVSWYQQTPGQGLQFLFEYFSETQRNKGNFPGRFSGRQFSNSRSEMNVSTLELGDSALYLCASSFLSGGVGETQYFGPGTRLLVL.

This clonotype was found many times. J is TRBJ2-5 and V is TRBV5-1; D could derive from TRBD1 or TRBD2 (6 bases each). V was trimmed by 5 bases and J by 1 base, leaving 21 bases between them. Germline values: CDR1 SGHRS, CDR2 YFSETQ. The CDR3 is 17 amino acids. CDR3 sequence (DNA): TGCGCCAGCAGACGAGGGGGGCAGGGAAGAATCCAAGAGACCCAGTACTTC. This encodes CASRRGGQGRIQETQYF.

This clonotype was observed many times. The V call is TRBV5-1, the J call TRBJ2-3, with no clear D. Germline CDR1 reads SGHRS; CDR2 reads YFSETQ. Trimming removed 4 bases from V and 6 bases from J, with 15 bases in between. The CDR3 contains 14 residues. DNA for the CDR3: TGCGCCAGCAGCCTGTCGGGCGCCACGGATACGCAGTATTTT. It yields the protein CASSLSGATDTQYF.

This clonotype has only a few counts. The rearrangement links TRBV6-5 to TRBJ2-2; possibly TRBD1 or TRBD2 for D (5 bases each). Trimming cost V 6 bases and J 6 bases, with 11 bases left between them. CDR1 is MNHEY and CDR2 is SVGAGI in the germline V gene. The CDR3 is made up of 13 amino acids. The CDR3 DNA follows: TGTGCCAGCAGCCCGGGACCACCCGGGGAGCTGTTTTTT. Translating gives CASSPGPPGELFF.

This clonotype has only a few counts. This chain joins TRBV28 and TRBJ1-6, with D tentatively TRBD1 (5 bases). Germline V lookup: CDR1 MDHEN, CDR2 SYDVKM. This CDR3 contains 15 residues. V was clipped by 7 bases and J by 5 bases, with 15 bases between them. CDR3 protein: CASTPGGVDNSPLHF. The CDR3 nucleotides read TGTGCCAGCACCCCCGGGGGTGTCGATAATTCACCCCTCCACTTT.

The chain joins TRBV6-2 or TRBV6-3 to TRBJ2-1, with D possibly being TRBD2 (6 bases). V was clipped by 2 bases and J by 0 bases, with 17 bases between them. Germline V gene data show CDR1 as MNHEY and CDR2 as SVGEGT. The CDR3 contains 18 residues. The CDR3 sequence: CASSYPTMRGSSYNEQFF. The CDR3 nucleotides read TGTGCCAGCAGTTACCCGACGATGCGGGGAAGCTCCTACAATGAGCAGTTCTTC.

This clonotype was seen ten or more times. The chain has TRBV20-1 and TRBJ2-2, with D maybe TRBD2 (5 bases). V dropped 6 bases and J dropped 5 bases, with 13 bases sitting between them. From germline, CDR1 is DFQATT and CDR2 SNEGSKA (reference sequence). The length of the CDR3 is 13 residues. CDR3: CSASWTETGELFF. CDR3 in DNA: TGCAGTGCCTCGTGGACTGAAACCGGGGAGCTGTTTTTT.

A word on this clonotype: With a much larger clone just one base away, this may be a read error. CDR3 amino acids: CAPGPTGSGNIRYF. CDR3 coding DNA: TGTGCCCCCGGCCCGACAGGGAGTGGAAACATTCGGTACTTC. The chain is built from TRBV10-3 and TRBJ2-4, with 7 bases fitting TRBD1. The CDR3 consists of 14 residues. CDR1 is ENHRY, CDR2 SYGVKD, per germline.

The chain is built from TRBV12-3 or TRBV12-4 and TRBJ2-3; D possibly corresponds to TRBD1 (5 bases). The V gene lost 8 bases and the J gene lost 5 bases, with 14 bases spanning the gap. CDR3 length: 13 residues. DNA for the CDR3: TGTGCCAGCCGGCAGGGATGGGGAGATACGCAGTATTTT. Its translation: CASRQGWGDTQYF.

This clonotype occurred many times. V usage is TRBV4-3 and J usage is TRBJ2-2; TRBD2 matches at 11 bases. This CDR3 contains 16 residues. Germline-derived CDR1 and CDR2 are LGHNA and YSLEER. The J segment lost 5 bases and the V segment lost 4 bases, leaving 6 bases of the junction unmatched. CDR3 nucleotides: TGCGCCAGCAGCCCCCGGCTAGCGGGGGGAACCGGGGAGCTGTTTTTT. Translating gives CASSPRLAGGTGELFF.

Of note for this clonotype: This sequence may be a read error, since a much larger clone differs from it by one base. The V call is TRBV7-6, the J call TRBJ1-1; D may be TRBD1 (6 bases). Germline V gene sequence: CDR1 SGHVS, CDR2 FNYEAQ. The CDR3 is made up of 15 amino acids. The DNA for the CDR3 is TGTGTCAGCAGCTTACGAGGCAGGGGAAACACTGAAGCTTTCTTT. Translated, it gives CVSSLRGRGNTEAFF.

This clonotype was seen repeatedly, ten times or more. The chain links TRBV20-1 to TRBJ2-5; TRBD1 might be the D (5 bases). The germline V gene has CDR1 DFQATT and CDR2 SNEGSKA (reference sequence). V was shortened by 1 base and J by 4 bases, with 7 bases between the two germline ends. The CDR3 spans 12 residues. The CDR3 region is CSARAGRETQYF. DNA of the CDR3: TGCAGTGCTAGAGCAGGGCGAGAGACCCAGTACTTC.

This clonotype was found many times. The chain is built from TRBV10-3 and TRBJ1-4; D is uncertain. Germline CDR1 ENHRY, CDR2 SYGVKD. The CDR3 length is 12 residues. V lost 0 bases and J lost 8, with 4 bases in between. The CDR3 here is CAISESTEKLFF. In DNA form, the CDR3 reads TGTGCCATCAGTGAGTCGACCGAAAAACTGTTTTTT.

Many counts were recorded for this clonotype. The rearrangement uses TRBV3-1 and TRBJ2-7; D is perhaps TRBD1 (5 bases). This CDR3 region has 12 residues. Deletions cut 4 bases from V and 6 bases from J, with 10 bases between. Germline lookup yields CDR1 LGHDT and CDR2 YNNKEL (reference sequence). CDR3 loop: CASSPQGFEQYF. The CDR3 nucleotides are TGTGCCAGCAGCCCCCAGGGCTTCGAGCAGTACTTC.